This passage covers 18 T cell receptor beta chains from one sample sequenced in a study of PD-L1 blockade in urothelial cancer. Libraries were prepared by immunoSEQ multiplex PCR; TCRdb keeps only in-frame clonotypes and omits some of them. The sample carries around 100,000 clones, around 87% recorded once. Time point: pretreatment peripheral blood. Material: PBMCs, obtained around atezolizumab (anti-PD-L1) treatment. The receptors come from a man in his sixties with urothelial cancer.

The CDR3 is CASSSEGGFSGEKLFF. The CDR3 coding sequence is TGTGCCAGTAGCTCCGAGGGAGGTTTCAGCGGTGAAAAACTGTTTTTT. The rearrangement uses TRBV19 and TRBJ1-4; D not resolved. Germline-derived CDR1 and CDR2 are LNHDA and SQIVND (reference sequence). This CDR3 region has 16 residues. V was trimmed by 6 bases and J by 7 bases, leaving 21 bases between them.

The rearrangement joins TRBV27 to TRBJ1-4; D gene ambiguous. V was trimmed by 4 bases and J by 7 bases, leaving 10 bases between them. Germline CDR1 reads MNHEY; CDR2 reads SMNVEV (reference sequence). The CDR3 consists of 13 residues. CDR3 protein: CASSSGSSEKLFF. In nucleotides, the CDR3 is TGTGCCAGCAGTTCGGGTTCAAGTGAAAAACTGTTTTTT.

This rearrangement joins TRBV2 to TRBJ1-4; D perhaps matches TRBD1 (5 bases). The CDR3 runs to 14 residues. Looked up from germline, CDR1 is SNHLY and CDR2 is FYNNEI. V dropped 10 bases and J dropped 8 bases, with 20 bases sitting between them. CDR3 sequence: CATGDSRRIEKLFF. Written as DNA, the CDR3 is TGTGCCACCGGGGACTCCCGAAGGATCGAAAAACTGTTTTTT.

The chain couples TRBV27 to TRBJ2-1, with 11 bases that match TRBD2. This CDR3 comprises 15 residues. V lost 6 bases and J lost 4; bases outside the gene matches: 5. Germline-derived CDR1 and CDR2 are MNHEY and SMNVEV (reference sequence). DNA for the CDR3: TGTGCCAGCAGCCTAGCGGGGGGCATATACAATGAGCAGTTCTTC. It yields the protein CASSLAGGIYNEQFF.

The J gene is TRBJ2-7, the V gene TRBV28; tentative D call: TRBD2 (6 bases). The germline V gene encodes CDR1 MDHEN and CDR2 SYDVKM. The CDR3 runs to 12 residues. Trimming took 1 base from V and 12 from J, leaving 13 bases between them. CDR3 bases: TGTGCCAGCAGTTTATATGGGACTCGAAGGTACTTC. Its protein product is CASSLYGTRRYF.

V gene TRBV30 combines with J gene TRBJ1-2, with D possibly matching TRBD1 (5 bases). CDR3 length: 14 residues. Germline loops: CDR1 GTSNPN, CDR2 SVGIG (reference sequence). V was cut by 7 bases and J by 2 bases, with 17 bases left in between. This CDR3 reads CALAGGGGNYGYTF. The CDR3 nucleotides are TGTGCCTTGGCGGGGGGAGGCGGGAACTATGGCTACACCTTC. The full variable domain, its missing parts supplied by reference TRBV30 and TRBJ1-2, is SQTIHQWPATLVQPVGSPLSLECTVEGTSNPNLYWYRQAAGRGLQLLFYSVGIGQISSEVPQNLSASRPQDRQFILSSKKLLLSDSGFYLCALAGGGGNYGYTFGSGTRLTVV.

This sequence joins TRBV7-2 and TRBJ1-3, with D possibly TRBD1 on 6 matching bases. The CDR3 has 13 residues. Germline CDR1 reads SGHTA; CDR2 reads FQGNSA. Trimming cost V 7 bases and J 4 bases, with 11 bases left between them. The CDR3 bases are TGTGCCAGCACCGGACAGATGGGAAACACCATATATTTT. The encoded protein is CASTGQMGNTIYF.

The chain combines TRBV7-8 with TRBJ1-3; 7 bases are a match to TRBD1. The V and J ends lost 7 bases and 8 bases, in that order; junction bases with no gene match: 17. The CDR3 consists of 16 residues. Germline assignment: CDR1 SGHVS and CDR2 FQNEAQ. The CDR3 here is CASTGPRGSNLDTIYF. The CDR3 region has the DNA TGTGCCAGCACCGGACCCAGGGGGTCCAACCTCGACACCATATATTTT.

The chain employs TRBV6-5 and TRBJ2-3; 11 bases agree with TRBD2. The CDR3 totals 16 residues. From germline, CDR1 is MNHEY and CDR2 SVGAGI. Trimming cost V 0 bases and J 4 bases; bases outside gene matches: 3. This CDR3 reads CASSYSLAGGSDTQYF. CDR3 in DNA: TGTGCCAGCAGTTACTCCCTAGCGGGAGGTTCAGATACGCAGTATTTT.

The gene calls are TRBV18 and TRBJ2-5; 9 nucleotides line up with TRBD1. Germline V gene data show CDR1 as KGHSH and CDR2 as LQKENI. The J segment lost 1 base and the V segment lost 4 bases, leaving 7 bases of the junction unmatched. The CDR3 covers 16 residues. DNA of the CDR3: TGTGCCAGCTCACGGGGACAGGGAGGTCTCCAAGAGACCCAGTACTTC. It specifies CASSRGQGGLQETQYF. Together with reference TRBV18 and TRBJ2-5, the CDR3 gives the full variable domain: NAGVMQNPRHLVRRRGQEARLRCSPMKGHSHVYWYRQLPEEGLKFMVYLQKENIIDESGMPKERFSAEFPKEGPSILRIQQVVRGDSAAYFCASSRGQGGLQETQYFGPGTRLLVL.

The CDR3 spells CASSQETSGIANTGELFF. In DNA form, the CDR3 reads TGTGCCAGCAGCCAAGAAACTAGCGGGATCGCTAACACCGGGGAGCTGTTTTTT. The V call is TRBV4-2, the J call TRBJ2-2; 10 nucleotides line up with TRBD2. This CDR3 is 18 amino acids long. Germline values: CDR1 LGHNA, CDR2 YNFKEQ. The ends lost 0 bases at V and 2 bases at J; junction bases unmatched: 6.

The rearrangement joins TRBV28 to TRBJ2-5, with TRBD2 as a possible D gene (6 bases). CDR3 length equals 14 residues. V was pared by 2 bases and J by 7 bases, with 14 bases between. The germline gives CDR1 MDHEN, CDR2 SYDVKM. The CDR3 region has the DNA TGTGCCAGCAGTTTACTATCGGGAGAGGCGACCCAGTACTTC. It translates to CASSLLSGEATQYF.

J is TRBJ2-7 and V is TRBV6-5; 9 positions match TRBD1. J was trimmed by 5 bases and V by 2 bases; bases with no gene match: 10. This CDR3 has 16 residues. The germline V gene has CDR1 MNHEY and CDR2 SVGAGI. CDR3 loop: CASSYGGTGLFNEQYF. The CDR3 DNA reads as TGTGCCAGCAGTTACGGAGGGACAGGGCTGTTCAACGAGCAGTACTTC.

The rearrangement links TRBV29-1 to TRBJ1-6, with unresolved D. V was clipped by 6 bases and J by 7 bases, with 16 bases between them. There are 14 residues in the CDR3. CDR1 is SQVTM and CDR2 is ANQGSEA in the germline V gene. The CDR3 loop reads CSVTEGAGNSPLHF. The CDR3 DNA reads TGCAGCGTCACGGAGGGTGCGGGAAATTCACCCCTCCACTTT.

The chain links TRBV7-8 to TRBJ1-2; 7 bases are a match to TRBD1. Germline V gene lookup returns CDR1 SGHVS and CDR2 FQNEAQ. This CDR3 comprises 15 residues. Trimming cost V 4 bases and J 7 bases; bases outside gene matches: 12. Written as DNA, the CDR3 is TGTGCCAGCAGCTCCACCCACCTAGGGGGCAGTGGCTACACCTTC. This gives the protein CASSSTHLGGSGYTF.

The V and J genes are TRBV29-1 and TRBJ2-2; 8 bases are shared with TRBD1. Germline V gene sequence: CDR1 SQVTM, CDR2 ANQGSEA. The ends lost 1 base at V and 0 bases at J; junction bases unmatched: 4. This CDR3 is 16 amino acids long. The CDR3 DNA follows: TGCAGCGTTGAAGTATGGGACAGGACGAACACCGGGGAGCTGTTTTTT. Translating gives CSVEVWDRTNTGELFF.

The gene calls are TRBV5-1 and TRBJ2-5; D might be TRBD1 (6 bases). The CDR3 extends over 13 amino acids. Trimming stripped 4 bases from V and 7 bases from J, with 14 bases between. In germline, CDR1 is SGHRS, CDR2 YFSETQ. The CDR3 region has the DNA TGCGCCAGCAGCACCACAGGGTTTGGGACCCAGTACTTC. Protein sequence: CASSTTGFGTQYF.

This rearrangement joins TRBV5-4 to TRBJ1-1; perhaps TRBD1 as D (5 bases). Germline V gives CDR1 SGHNT, CDR2 YYREEE (reference sequence). V gave up 7 bases and J gave up 0 bases, with 13 bases separating them. This CDR3 is built from 14 residues. CDR3 sequence: CASGLDRLNTEAFF. In DNA form, the CDR3 reads TGTGCCAGCGGCCTCGACAGATTGAACACTGAAGCTTTCTTT.